These 24 T cell receptor beta chains came from one sample sequenced in a study of T cell clusters in autoimmune cytopenias. TRB amplification used 250 ng of peripheral blood genomic DNA. Multiplex touch-down PCR amplified TRB using TRB-A and TRB-B pools in one tube. TCRdb reanalyzed the multiplex PCR reads and collapses them to one entry per CDR3 protein, without DNA. Here the sample table reports around 2,000 distinct CDR3 sequences. This same sample was also part of a study on T cell repertoires in aging, cancer and after chemotherapy.

The source material was peripheral blood. The origin of the receptors is a human donor in good health.

The chain recombines TRBV28 with TRBJ2-5; TCRdb lists TRBD1, though no DNA is available to test this call. Germline assignment: CDR1 MDHEN and CDR2 SYDVKM. This CDR3 is 15 amino acids long. The CDR3 loop is CASSSPDRNQETQYF.

According to its frequency, this clonotype is medium-sized. The CDR3 sequence is CASSPLSGGAGNEQFF. This chain connects TRBV5-5 to TRBJ2-1; the TCRdb D gene call, TRBD2, has no DNA to confirm it. In germline, CDR1 is SGHKS, CDR2 YYEKEE (reference sequence). The CDR3 spans 16 residues. Full variable domain (missing parts from reference TRBV5-5 and TRBJ2-1): DAGVTQSPTHLIKTRGQQVTLRCSPISGHKSVSWYQQVLGQGPQFIFQYYEKEERGRGNFPDRFSARQFPNYSSELNVNALLLGDSALYLCASSPLSGGAGNEQFFGPGTRLTVL.

The genes are TRBV7-9 and TRBJ2-7; TCRdb outputs TRBD1, but without DNA this stays unchecked. CDR1 is SEHNR and CDR2 is FQNEAQ in the germline V gene (reference sequence). The CDR3 spans 15 residues. CDR3 amino acids: CASSFLRTGDYEQYF.

The rearrangement joins TRBV28 to TRBJ2-1; TCRdb reports TRBD1, a call that lacks DNA to check it against. There are 15 residues in the CDR3. Per germline, CDR1 MDHEN and CDR2 SYDVKM. The CDR3 sequence: CASSPLGGSYNEQFF.

This sequence joins TRBV27 and TRBJ2-5; TCRdb names TRBD2, which stays unverified in the absence of DNA. Germline V CDR1 and CDR2: MNHEY, SMNVEV (reference sequence). The CDR3 contains 15 residues. CDR3 sequence: CASSFSAGGSGTQYF.

This clonotype is classed as medium-sized by frequency. The chain links TRBV5-5 to TRBJ1-5. CDR1 and CDR2 (germline): SGHKS, YYEKEE (reference sequence). The CDR3 contains 14 residues. CDR3 in amino acids: CASSPQPSNQPQHF.

By frequency, this clonotype registers medium-sized. The chain is built from TRBV10-3 and TRBJ1-2. The CDR3 is 14 amino acids. Germline CDR1 and CDR2: ENHRY and SYGVKD. CDR3 protein: CAINSGSTGNGYTF.

The chain links TRBV2 to TRBJ2-3; absent DNA, TCRdb's TRBD1 call cannot be checked. The germline V gene has CDR1 SNHLY and CDR2 FYNNEI. CDR3 length: 20 residues. Here the CDR3 reads CASSPRYGQGRVYGTDTQYF.

J is TRBJ2-5 and V is TRBV2; TCRdb reports TRBD1, a call that lacks DNA to check it against. The CDR3 contains 13 residues. Germline loops: CDR1 SNHLY, CDR2 FYNNEI. The CDR3 is CASTGGISYEQYF.

The J gene is TRBJ1-1, the V gene TRBV20-1; as DNA is missing, the TRBD1 call by TCRdb cannot be tested. Looked up from germline, CDR1 is DFQATT and CDR2 is SNEGSKA (reference sequence). The CDR3 is 14 amino acids. The CDR3 spells CSARRPGTGAEAFF.

According to its frequency, this clonotype is medium-sized. The chain is built from TRBV18 and TRBJ1-2; TCRdb's D call of TRBD1 is untestable without DNA. The germline V gene encodes CDR1 KGHSH and CDR2 LQKENI. The CDR3 has 13 residues. This CDR3 reads CASSPEPGYGYTF.

This clonotype is deemed large by its frequency. The chain combines TRBV19 with TRBJ2-1; without DNA, the TCRdb call of TRBD1 cannot be checked. CDR1 LNHDA and CDR2 SQIVND come from the germline V gene (reference sequence). This CDR3 region has 13 residues. CDR3 amino acids: CASSIGGENEQFF.

This clonotype is medium-sized (0.01 to 0.1%) by frequency. The chain is built from TRBV6-6 and TRBJ1-2; the D call from TCRdb, TRBD1, cannot be confirmed without DNA. Germline V gene lookup returns CDR1 MNHNY and CDR2 SVGAGI (reference sequence). The CDR3 runs 16 residues. CDR3 region: CASSYPRELGNYGYTF.

This chain joins TRBV20-1 and TRBJ2-1; TCRdb's assignment of TRBD1 cannot be checked, as there is no DNA. CDR3 length: 14 amino acids. Germline V gene lookup returns CDR1 DFQATT and CDR2 SNEGSKA (reference sequence). The CDR3 loop is CSAPTGSMGNEQFF.

In terms of frequency, this clonotype is medium-sized (0.01 to 0.1%). The chain couples TRBV20-1 to TRBJ2-5; the TCRdb call, TRBD2, lacks DNA for checking. In germline, CDR1 is DFQATT, CDR2 SNEGSKA (reference sequence). This CDR3 contains 15 residues. CDR3 amino acids: CSARTSTSGIETQYF.

This clonotype counts as medium-sized (0.01 to 0.1%) by frequency. The J gene is TRBJ2-7, the V gene TRBV4-3; the TRBD1 assignment by TCRdb is unverifiable without DNA. This CDR3 region has 16 residues. Germline-derived CDR1 and CDR2 are LGHNA and YSLEER. CDR3: CASSQVHRDSSYEQYF.

Considering frequency, this clonotype is medium-sized. J is TRBJ1-5 and V is TRBV27; no DNA is available, so the TRBD1 call from TCRdb remains unchecked. There are 12 residues in the CDR3. Germline assignment: CDR1 MNHEY and CDR2 SMNVEV (reference sequence). CDR3 region: CASGQNNQPQHF.

In terms of frequency, this clonotype is large. The rearrangement links TRBV6-1 to TRBJ1-6. Looked up from germline, CDR1 is MNHNS and CDR2 is SASEGT. The CDR3 runs to 11 residues. The CDR3 is CASTTVTPLHF.

The J gene is TRBJ2-2, the V gene TRBV12-5. CDR1 and CDR2 (germline): LGHNT, FRNRAP. CDR3 size: 15 residues. Here the CDR3 reads CASGLGTVNTGELFF.

The chain is built from TRBV10-3 and TRBJ1-4. The CDR3 has 16 residues. Germline CDR1 ENHRY, CDR2 SYGVKD. The CDR3 region is CVSSNSLGTSNEKLFF.

This chain connects TRBV20-1 to TRBJ1-2; lacking DNA, the TRBD1 call made by TCRdb goes unchecked. The CDR3 covers 13 residues. Germline lookup yields CDR1 DFQATT and CDR2 SNEGSKA (reference sequence). The CDR3 sequence: CSVEGTGVGGYTF.

This clonotype is called medium-sized based on its frequency. The chain recombines TRBV6-6 with TRBJ2-5; the D gene TCRdb calls, TRBD1, cannot be checked with no DNA. This CDR3 is built from 15 residues. Germline CDR1 reads MNHNY; CDR2 reads SVGAGI (reference sequence). CDR3 residues: CASSFLAGGEETQYF.

By frequency, this clonotype is large. V is TRBV15 and J is TRBJ2-2. The CDR3 has 14 residues. Germline CDR1 LNHNV, CDR2 YYDKDF (reference sequence). The CDR3 is CATSVGHLTGELFF.

This clonotype is medium-sized by frequency. The CDR3 loop reads CASRFRDRGHEQYF. The chain uses TRBV6-2 or TRBV6-3 and TRBJ2-7; TCRdb indicates TRBD1, and absent DNA this call remains unverified. The CDR3 has 14 amino acids. CDR1 and CDR2 from the germline V gene are MNHEY and SVGEGT.